Listed below are T cell receptor beta chains from one sample, sequenced in a study of blood T cell repertoires in COVID-19. Generated by immunoSEQ multiplex PCR, the TCRdb table keeps only in-frame clones and is missing some. The sample records some 83,000 clones, approximately 79% being singletons. The sequenced sample consisted of peripheral blood. The receptors come from a woman of 80 years or more with acute or convalescent COVID-19. CDR3s include the opening cysteine and the closing phenylalanine or tryptophan.

V gene | CDR3 protein
TRBV9 | CASSAPETGHYGYTF
TRBV30 | CAWRAGVSFYNSPLHF
TRBV6-2/TRBV6-3 | CASSYRLGLSTGELFF
TRBV9 | CASSASRTGHNSPLHF
TRBV2 | CASSRDRAYEKLFF
TRBV20-1 | CSASQGQGTNGYTF
TRBV30 | CAWTGGYPGSGNTIYF
TRBV2 | CASSELVAGDTEAFF
TRBV5-1 | CASSLATGTRGYTF
TRBV5-1 | CASSHGQGLGETQYF
TRBV7-3 | CASSLGLATTTDTQYF
TRBV4-3 | CASSAEQGADTQYF
TRBV3-1/TRBV3-2 | CASSQSQGYAEAFF
TRBV5-1 | CASSPTGGGNQPQHF
TRBV10-3 | CAISEQGQGTDTQYF
TRBV18 | CASSPTAGGPLSTDTQYF
TRBV7-9 | CASSLDGSTYEQYF
TRBV5-1 | CASSLEMGAGTPLHF
TRBV9 | CASSVDPGDEQFF
TRBV7-2 | CASSVTRAGANVLTF
TRBV6-2/TRBV6-3 | CACSSGGSGGVGVNEQFF
TRBV6-2/TRBV6-3 | CASSSRPGKGYGYTF
TRBV4-2 | CASSQDLISGILGYTF
TRBV7-2 | CASSLEQGEAFF
TRBV6-2/TRBV6-3 | CASTPAGSTLLYEQYF
TRBV5-4 | CASSLPGSLNTEAFF
TRBV27 | CASSSPGQGVGGYTF
TRBV11-2 | CASSNYRGRGTEQFF
TRBV4-3 | CASSQEAAYNSPLHF
TRBV2 | CASSVSGGSNEQFF
TRBV6-5 | CASSYPGGGLTEAFF
TRBV15 | CATSRTGLGEKLFF
TRBV24-1 | CATSETSTDTQYF
TRBV5-1 | CASSLTGPSYEQYF
TRBV4-1 | CASSQPKGLAGGQGNNEQFF
TRBV7-2 | CASSSGTFTYEQYF
TRBV4-3 | CASSRTGTPGEKLFF
TRBV5-5 | CASSPRREGDNEQFF
TRBV7-6 | CASSYPPLAGLTDTQYF
TRBV6-2/TRBV6-3 | CASSGLAAADTQYF
TRBV27 | CASSRRPVETGELFF
TRBV18 | CASSSGVAGFTDTQYF
TRBV5-6 | CASSWKGQLGNSPLHF
TRBV7-2 | CASSLAGGYEKLFF
TRBV19 | CASTPGDRDGGYTF
TRBV20-1 | CSASHRVNEKLFF
TRBV7-3 | CASSMGQGDGYTF
TRBV10-3 | CAIRGQGLEAFF
TRBV7-9 | CASSLDSGHVAGELFF
TRBV11-3 | CASSFSGDGYTF
TRBV7-9 | CASSLEQVPYGYTF
TRBV11-1 | CASSTHRGTDEQYF
TRBV10-3 | CAIGASRAGNQPQHF
TRBV30 | CAWNMNTEAFF
TRBV5-1 | CASREGRRNTGELFF
TRBV5-4 | CASSLDPAGHGNTIYF
TRBV6-5 | CASSYDRVGYTF
TRBV18 | CASSPPPGLAGSYEQYF
TRBV9 | CASSVAGQGRNTIYF
TRBV24-1 | CATSDTDTNTGELFF